These 6 T cell receptor beta chains were all obtained from the same sample, sequenced in a study of memory CD4+ T cells and cytomegalovirus serostatus (dated by TCRdb to the late 2010s). A FACSAria II was used to sort memory CD4+ T cells, defined as single viable CD3+CD4+CD8-CD45RO+ cells. Library preparation used the immunoSEQ multiplex PCR assay. TCRdb took over this immuneACCESS table, retaining in-frame rearrangements with V and J assigned. Such tables are incomplete; in checked studies, under half of the missing clones stem from an unresolved V gene, and the remainder is unexplained. The table for this sample lists 60,000 to 70,000 clones; 60% to 85% of them were counted only once. The leading ten clones occupy roughly 0.48% of the sample. Sequenced sample: memory CD4+ T cells from blood. These receptor sequences come from an adult in good health and CMV-seronegative. Some clones in this sample may be carry-over from other donors' samples.

The chain has TRBV2 and TRBJ1-4; D may be TRBD1 (5 bases). V gave up 4 bases and J gave up 8 bases, with 11 bases separating them. Germline values: CDR1 SNHLY, CDR2 FYNNEI. The length of the CDR3 is 13 residues. DNA for the CDR3: TGTGCCAGCAGTGCTGTGGGGGAGGAAAAACTGTTTTTT. Its translation is CASSAVGEEKLFF.

This clone was detected a few times. V is TRBV2 and J is TRBJ1-3; D possibly corresponds to TRBD1 (6 bases). The CDR3 extends over 14 amino acids. V lost 4 bases and J lost 2, with 9 bases in between. Germline V lookup: CDR1 SNHLY, CDR2 FYNNEI. CDR3 region: CASSAQGTGNTIYF. CDR3 DNA sequence: TGTGCCAGCAGTGCTCAGGGGACTGGAAACACCATATATTTT.

The chain employs TRBV7-9 and TRBJ2-1, with D perhaps matching TRBD2 (6 bases). Germline V lookup: CDR1 SEHNR, CDR2 FQNEAQ (reference sequence). Deletions cut 0 bases from V and 7 bases from J, with 10 bases between. The CDR3 is 14 amino acids. CDR3 protein: CASSLAEGTNEQFF. CDR3 bases: TGTGCCAGCAGCTTAGCGGAGGGGACGAATGAGCAGTTCTTC. Combining the CDR3 with reference TRBV7-9 and TRBJ2-1 gives the whole variable domain DTGVSQNPRHKITKRGQNVTFRCDPISEHNRLYWYRQTLGQGPEFLTYFQNEAQLEKSRLLSDRFSAERPKGSFSTLEIQRTEQGDSAMYLCASSLAEGTNEQFFGPGTRLTVL.

This rearrangement joins TRBV4-1 to TRBJ1-2, with 7 positions matching TRBD1. The CDR3 loop spans 15 amino acids. With 3 bases clipped from V and 3 bases from J, the junction kept 7 bases outside the gene matches. The germline CDR1 and CDR2 sequences are MGHRA and YSYEKL. This CDR3 is CASSQPVTGDYGYTF. In nucleotides, the CDR3 is TGCGCCAGCAGCCAGCCAGTCACAGGGGACTATGGCTACACCTTC.

This chain uses TRBV15 with TRBJ2-5; 10 bases are a match to TRBD1. The CDR3 runs to 15 residues. The V gene's germline CDR1 is LNHNV and CDR2 YYDKDF (reference sequence). The junction had 2 bases not matched to a gene; V was cut back by 0 bases and J by 4 bases. The CDR3 sequence: CATSRDRTGGETQYF. CDR3 in DNA: TGTGCCACCAGCAGAGACAGGACAGGGGGAGAGACCCAGTACTTC.

Note on this clone: This specimen includes other DNA sequences encoding the same CDR3. The chain has TRBV19 and TRBJ2-6, with TRBD2 as a possible D gene (5 bases). Germline lookup yields CDR1 LNHDA and CDR2 SQIVND (reference sequence). This CDR3 comprises 15 residues. The ends were cut back, 6 bases at V and 0 bases at J, with 9 bases in the middle. The CDR3 protein is CASRTGSSGANVLTF. As DNA, the CDR3 is TGTGCCAGTAGGACGGGGAGCTCTGGGGCCAACGTCCTGACTTTC.